The 32 T cell receptor beta chains in this list originate from one sample, sequenced in a study of vaccination and CD4 T cells after COVID-19. Once obtained from cultured CD4+ T cells, the DNA was sequenced using the Oncomine TCR Beta short-read assay. TCRdb reprocessed the PCR reads via MiXCR and lists one record per CDR3 protein. This table holds 9,500 to 15,000 distinct CDR3 sequences, 60% found once. As for treatment: roughly nine-day PBMC culture with coronavirus spike peptide pools or control peptides (ViraFEST assay). Which antigens these TCRs recognize remains unknown. Sample: CD4+ T cells from blood, cultured in vitro. The receptors originated from a human donor who had recovered from COVID-19.

The chain joins TRBV7-2 to TRBJ1-2; D gene unclear. This CDR3 is built from 16 residues. Germline V lookup: CDR1 SGHTA, CDR2 FQGNSA. The germline V and J ends were trimmed by 0 bases and 1 base, with 12 bases remaining between them. CDR3 protein: CASSLARGRFNYGYTF. Here the CDR3 DNA reads TGTGCCAGCAGCTTAGCGCGGGGAAGATTTAACTATGGCTACACCTTC.

The chain employs TRBV20-1 and TRBJ2-5, with a tentative D call TRBD1 (6 bases). The germline CDR1 and CDR2 sequences are DFQATT and SNEGSKA (reference sequence). Trimming removed 6 bases at V and 1 base at J, with 9 bases between. The CDR3 has 12 amino acids. The CDR3 DNA sequence: TGCAGTGCCCGGACAGCCCAAGAGACCCAGTACTTC. This sequence encodes CSARTAQETQYF.

The gene calls are TRBV7-2 and TRBJ2-7; 10 nucleotides match TRBD2. V shed 2 bases and J 3 bases; nucleotides not matched to a gene: 1. Looked up from germline, CDR1 is SGHTA and CDR2 is FQGNSA. This CDR3 contains 14 residues. The CDR3 here is CASSLSSGSYEQYF. The CDR3 DNA sequence: TGTGCCAGCAGCTTATCTAGCGGGAGCTACGAGCAGTACTTC.

V gene TRBV4-1 combines with J gene TRBJ1-6; the D is unclear. This CDR3 spans 16 amino acids. Trimming pared 6 bases from V and 0 bases from J, leaving 12 bases between. CDR1 MGHRA and CDR2 YSYEKL come from the germline V gene. Here the CDR3 DNA reads TGCGCCAGCAGGCCTCGAGGGAGCTCCTATAATTCACCCCTCCACTTT. It codes for CASRPRGSSYNSPLHF.

The CDR3, as DNA: TGTGCCAGCAGCTCGGGACAGGTGAACACTGAAGCTTTCTTT. Residues: CASSSGQVNTEAFF. The chain recombines TRBV7-9 with TRBJ1-1; 8 positions agree with TRBD1. V was clipped by 4 bases and J by 0 bases; unmatched bases: 1. The CDR3 has 14 amino acids. Germline loops: CDR1 SEHNR, CDR2 FQNEAQ (reference sequence).

This clonotype was observed a few times. The chain combines TRBV2 with TRBJ1-5; D is unresolved. Trimming took 3 bases from V and 11 from J, leaving 11 bases between them. The V gene's germline CDR1 is SNHLY and CDR2 FYNNEI. The CDR3 totals 12 residues. The chain's CDR3 is CASSDELKSQHF. The CDR3 DNA sequence: TGTGCCAGCAGTGACGAGCTTAAGTCCCAGCATTTT.

The rearrangement uses TRBV2 and TRBJ1-5; D is ambiguous. The CDR3 consists of 15 residues. V lost 1 base, J lost 5 bases, and 12 bases lay in between. Germline V gene data show CDR1 as SNHLY and CDR2 as FYNNEI. The CDR3 loop reads CASSEDQQNYQPQHF. The CDR3 bases are TGTGCCAGCAGTGAAGACCAACAGAACTATCAGCCCCAGCATTTT.

The gene calls are TRBV24-1 and TRBJ1-2; D gene uncertain. The germline V and J ends were trimmed by 3 bases and 0 bases, with 7 bases remaining between them. CDR1 KGHDR and CDR2 SFDVKD come from the germline V gene. The CDR3 consists of 14 residues. The CDR3 DNA follows: TGTGCCACCAGTGATCCGGGGACTAACTATGGCTACACCTTC. The encoded protein is CATSDPGTNYGYTF.

V is TRBV20-1 and J is TRBJ1-6, with a tentative D call TRBD1 (5 bases). Trimming pared 0 bases from V and 8 bases from J, leaving 17 bases between. Germline CDR1 reads DFQATT; CDR2 reads SNEGSKA (reference sequence). The CDR3 sequence is 16 residues long. This CDR3 is CSARDFGGVWDSPLHF. In DNA form, the CDR3 reads TGCAGTGCTAGAGATTTCGGAGGGGTCTGGGATTCACCCCTCCACTTT.

This chain links TRBV12-3 or TRBV12-4 with TRBJ1-2, with a weak D call TRBD1 (5 bases). V lost 6 bases to trimming and J lost 6 bases, with 14 bases between them. The CDR3 runs 13 residues. The CDR3 DNA reads as TGTGCCAGCAGCCGTGGGGGGGACGATGGCTACACCTTC. Protein: CASSRGGDDGYTF.

The CDR3 loop reads CASSPRRKGETQYF. The CDR3 bases are TGTGCCAGCAGCCCCCGGCGAAAAGGGGAGACCCAGTACTTC. The V and J genes are TRBV11-1 and TRBJ2-5, with D uncertain. This CDR3 contains 14 residues. Germline-derived CDR1 and CDR2 are SGHAT and FQDESV (reference sequence). Trimming cost V 5 bases and J 5 bases, with 15 bases left between them.

The V call is TRBV6-2 or TRBV6-3, the J call TRBJ1-2; 7 nucleotides line up with TRBD1. V trimming: 7 bases; J trimming: 8 bases; junction bases outside the gene matches: 13. The V gene's germline CDR1 is MNHEY and CDR2 SVGEGT. This CDR3 region has 14 residues. CDR3 bases: TGTGCCAGCACCAAAGACGCAAACAGGGGCGGCTACACCTTC. Its translation: CASTKDANRGGYTF.

The chain uses TRBV7-8 and TRBJ2-7; 11 bases are a match to TRBD2. The CDR3 length is 15 residues. The ends lost 4 bases at V and 5 bases at J; junction bases unmatched: 7. The germline CDR1 and CDR2 sequences are SGHVS and FQNEAQ. The CDR3 reads CASSSRGLAGHEQYF. DNA for the CDR3: TGTGCCAGCAGCTCACGAGGACTAGCGGGCCACGAGCAGTACTTC.

The J gene is TRBJ1-5, the V gene TRBV7-2; 7 bases map to TRBD1. CDR3 size: 15 residues. With 5 bases clipped from V and 3 bases from J, the junction kept 7 bases outside the gene matches. Looked up from germline, CDR1 is SGHTA and CDR2 is FQGNSA. CDR3 sequence (DNA): TGTGCCAGCAGCAACGGACAGGCCATCAATCAGCCCCAGCATTTT. As protein: CASSNGQAINQPQHF.

The chain recombines TRBV11-3 with TRBJ2-7, with a tentative D call TRBD1 (5 bases). This CDR3 region has 13 residues. The germline V and J ends were trimmed by 1 base and 6 bases, with 10 bases remaining between them. Germline values: CDR1 SGHNT, CDR2 YENEEA. CDR3 region: CASSLGGRTEQYF. Written as DNA, the CDR3 is TGTGCCAGCAGCTTAGGGGGCAGAACCGAGCAGTACTTC.

This clonotype came up once. No conserved phenylalanine or tryptophan ends this CDR3, so it is likely a read error. This chain joins TRBV27 and TRBJ1-1; tentatively, D is TRBD1 (6 bases). CDR1 is MNHEY and CDR2 is SMNVEV in the germline V gene (reference sequence). This CDR3 is 15 amino acids long. V lost 4 bases and J lost 3, with 15 bases in between. CDR3 sequence: CASSSRGAGDTEAFL. The CDR3 DNA follows: TGTGCCAGCAGTTCTAGGGGGGCAGGGGACACTGAAGCTTTCTTA.

The genes are TRBV6-1 and TRBJ2-1; D is unclear. Per the germline V gene, CDR1 is MNHNS and CDR2 is SASEGT. The CDR3 consists of 13 residues. V lost 2 bases and J 15 bases, leaving 17 bases between the germline ends. The CDR3 nucleotides read TGTGCCAGCAGTGAAACCAGTGATCTTGCTCGGTTCTTC. Translated, it gives CASSETSDLARFF.

The chain has TRBV12-3 or TRBV12-4 and TRBJ1-5; D not certain. V was cut by 8 bases and J by 0 bases, with 11 bases left in between. This CDR3 has 14 amino acids. The DNA for the CDR3 is TGTGCCAGCGGTAAGAAAAATAGCAATCAGCCCCAGCATTTT. Protein sequence: CASGKKNSNQPQHF.

V usage is TRBV6-2 or TRBV6-3 and J usage is TRBJ2-7; 7 positions match TRBD2. Germline V gene data show CDR1 as MNHEY and CDR2 as SVGEGT. Unmatched junction bases numbered 17, after V lost 2 bases and J lost 1 base. This CDR3 comprises 19 residues. CDR3: CASSYRSSGSRGSSYEQYF. The CDR3 nucleotides are TGTGCCAGCAGTTACCGGTCTAGCGGCTCTAGAGGGAGTTCCTACGAGCAGTACTTC.

This chain links TRBV6-5 with TRBJ1-6, with TRBD1 matching 10 bases. This CDR3 comprises 16 residues. The germline V gene encodes CDR1 MNHEY and CDR2 SVGAGI. Germline trimming cut 4 bases from V and 11 bases from J; bases unmatched to any gene: 11. The CDR3 sequence: CASSFVRTGGFPPLHF. Written as DNA, the CDR3 is TGTGCCAGCAGTTTCGTCCGGACAGGGGGTTTTCCACCCCTCCACTTT.

The chain couples TRBV6-5 to TRBJ2-5, with D unresolved. V was pared by 2 bases and J by 2 bases, with 9 bases between. This CDR3 spans 14 amino acids. Germline CDR1 is MNHEY and CDR2 is SVGAGI. The CDR3: CASSYTQRQETQYF. The CDR3 DNA reads TGTGCCAGCAGTTACACACAAAGACAAGAGACCCAGTACTTC.

This clonotype has only a few counts. This chain uses TRBV15 with TRBJ1-6, with D possibly TRBD1 on 5 matching bases. Per the germline V gene, CDR1 is LNHNV and CDR2 is YYDKDF (reference sequence). V was cut by 0 bases and J by 8 bases, with 8 bases left in between. The CDR3 loop spans 14 amino acids. Here the CDR3 DNA reads TGTGCCACCAGCAGAGAGGGAGGGGATTCACCCCTCCACTTT. Protein sequence: CATSREGGDSPLHF.

The chain carries TRBV7-2 and TRBJ1-5; TRBD1 is a possible D gene (5 bases). CDR1 and CDR2 (germline): SGHTA, FQGNSA. This CDR3 is 14 amino acids long. Trimming left V 7 bases short and J 4 bases short, with 14 bases between. As DNA, the CDR3 is TGTGCCAGCACGACAGATCGGCAGAATCAGCCCCAGCATTTT. This encodes CASTTDRQNQPQHF. The variable domain in full, completed from reference TRBV7-2 and TRBJ1-5, reads GAGVSQSPSNKVTEKGKDVELRCDPISGHTALYWYRQSLGQGLEFLIYFQGNSAPDKSGLPSDRFSAERTGGSVSTLTIQRTQQEDSAVYLCASTTDRQNQPQHFGDGTRLSIL.

The V and J genes are TRBV6-1 and TRBJ1-4, with 9 bases aligning to TRBD1. Germline CDR1 MNHNS, CDR2 SASEGT. V shed 10 bases, J shed 4 bases, and the junction held 7 bases outside the gene matches. The CDR3 length is 14 residues. Here the CDR3 reads CAMGQGGDNEKLFF. CDR3 nucleotides: TGTGCCATGGGACAGGGAGGGGATAATGAAAAACTGTTTTTT.

The chain uses TRBV20-1 and TRBJ2-5; 10 bases match TRBD2. Trimming cost V 3 bases and J 2 bases; bases outside gene matches: 3. The germline gives CDR1 DFQATT, CDR2 SNEGSKA (reference sequence). CDR3 length: 14 amino acids. As DNA, the CDR3 is TGCAGTGCTAGGGTAGCGGGGGGACAAGAGACCCAGTACTTC. Its protein product is CSARVAGGQETQYF.

This clonotype was counted only a few times. V usage is TRBV6-1 and J usage is TRBJ1-5; no clear D gene. V lost 1 base and J 4 bases, leaving 5 bases between the germline ends. This CDR3 spans 13 amino acids. CDR1 MNHNS and CDR2 SASEGT come from the germline V gene. CDR3 DNA sequence: TGTGCCAGCAGTGAAGTCGGTAATCAGCCCCAGCATTTT. Its protein is CASSEVGNQPQHF.

The chain couples TRBV30 to TRBJ1-6; D remains ambiguous. Germline V gives CDR1 GTSNPN, CDR2 SVGIG (reference sequence). The V end lost 7 bases, the J end lost 0 bases, and 7 bases lay between the germline ends. This CDR3 region has 13 residues. CDR3 loop: CALRSSYNSPLHF. In DNA form, the CDR3 reads TGTGCCTTACGTAGCTCCTATAATTCACCCCTCCACTTT.

The genes are TRBV7-6 and TRBJ1-5; D is unresolved. Trimming shortened V by 3 bases and J by 3 bases, and 6 bases separated the two germline ends. The germline V gene encodes CDR1 SGHVS and CDR2 FNYEAQ. The CDR3 sequence is 13 residues long. The CDR3 reads CASSFSDNQPQHF. As DNA, the CDR3 is TGTGCCAGCAGCTTTTCAGACAATCAGCCCCAGCATTTT.

The genes are TRBV9 and TRBJ2-6, with a possible D match to TRBD2 (7 bases). With 7 bases removed from V and 3 bases from J, the gap between germline ends came to 14 bases. The CDR3 has 15 residues. Germline lookup yields CDR1 SGDLS and CDR2 YYNGEE. The CDR3 reads CASGGARDGANVLTF. CDR3 sequence (DNA): TGTGCCAGCGGGGGGGCCAGGGATGGGGCCAACGTCCTGACTTTC.

The J gene is TRBJ2-1, the V gene TRBV6-5; a possible D gene is TRBD2 (6 bases). Germline V gene lookup returns CDR1 MNHEY and CDR2 SVGAGI. The V and J ends lost 4 bases and 5 bases respectively, with 6 bases between them. This CDR3 region has 12 residues. The CDR3 region is CASSLADNEQFF. Here the CDR3 DNA reads TGTGCCAGCAGTTTAGCGGACAATGAGCAGTTCTTC.

The V call is TRBV20-1, the J call TRBJ2-2; a weak D match, TRBD1 (5 bases). CDR3 length: 14 residues. The V and J ends lost 6 bases and 3 bases respectively, with 14 bases between them. Looked up from germline, CDR1 is DFQATT and CDR2 is SNEGSKA (reference sequence). CDR3 sequence: CSAPGPYDTGELFF. DNA of the CDR3: TGCAGTGCCCCAGGGCCCTACGACACCGGGGAGCTGTTTTTT.

This clonotype was observed a single time. The J gene is TRBJ1-4, the V gene TRBV15; no clear D. V lost 1 base, J lost 8 bases, and 8 bases lay in between. Germline CDR1 and CDR2: LNHNV and YYDKDF (reference sequence). The CDR3 covers 13 residues. CDR3 nucleotide sequence: TGTGCCACCAGCAGAGGTCAGCTCGAAAAACTGTTTTTT. It translates to CATSRGQLEKLFF.